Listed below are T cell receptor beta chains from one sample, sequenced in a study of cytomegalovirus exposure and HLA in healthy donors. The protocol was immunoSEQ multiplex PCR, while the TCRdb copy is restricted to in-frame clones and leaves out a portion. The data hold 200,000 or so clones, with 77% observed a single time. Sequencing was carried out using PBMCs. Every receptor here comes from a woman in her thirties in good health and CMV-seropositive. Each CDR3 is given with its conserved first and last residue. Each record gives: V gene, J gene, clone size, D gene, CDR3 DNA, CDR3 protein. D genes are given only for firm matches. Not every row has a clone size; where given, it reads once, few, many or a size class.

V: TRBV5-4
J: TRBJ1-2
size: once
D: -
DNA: TGTGCCAGCAGCTTGGGGGGTCGGGATAACTATGGCTACACCTTC
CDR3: CASSLGGRDNYGYTF

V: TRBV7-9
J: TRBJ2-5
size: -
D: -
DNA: TGTGCCAGCAGCTTAGGCGTCAGGGAAGAGACCCAGTACTTC
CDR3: CASSLGVREETQYF

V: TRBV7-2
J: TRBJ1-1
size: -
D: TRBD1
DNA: TGTGCCAGCAGCTTAGAGGGCAGGGGGGTTACTGAAGCTTTCTTT
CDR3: CASSLEGRGVTEAFF

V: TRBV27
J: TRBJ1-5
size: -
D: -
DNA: TGTGCCAGCAGTTTAAACAGGCTTCAGCCCCAGCATTTT
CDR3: CASSLNRLQPQHF

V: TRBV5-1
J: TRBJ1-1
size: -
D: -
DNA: TGCGCCAGCAGCTTGGCTGGCCGGGGAAGTTACACTGAAGCTTTCTTT
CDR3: CASSLAGRGSYTEAFF

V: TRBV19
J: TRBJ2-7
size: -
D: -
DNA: TGTGCCAGTAGTATAGTGGCAGGGGACGGCGAGCAGTACTTC
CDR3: CASSIVAGDGEQYF

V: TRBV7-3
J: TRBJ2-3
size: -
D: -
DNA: TGTGCCAGCAGCTTAACAGGGGGTCAGCGCACAGATACGCAGTATTTT
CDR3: CASSLTGGQRTDTQYF

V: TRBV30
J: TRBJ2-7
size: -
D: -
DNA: TGTGCCTGGAGTGAGAGCTACGAGCAGTACTTC
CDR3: CAWSESYEQYF

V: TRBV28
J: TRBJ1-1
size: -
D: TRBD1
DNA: TGTGCCAGCAGTCCACAGGGGGTGGCTACTGAAGCTTTCTTT
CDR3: CASSPQGVATEAFF

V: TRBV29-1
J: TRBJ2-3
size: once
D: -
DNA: TGCAGCGTTCGCGGGTGGGTTCCCACAGATACGCAGTATTTT
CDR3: CSVRGWVPTDTQYF

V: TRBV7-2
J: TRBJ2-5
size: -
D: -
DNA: TGTGCCAGCTCCCCGGGGTTTAGGGAAGAGACCCAGTACTTC
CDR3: CASSPGFREETQYF

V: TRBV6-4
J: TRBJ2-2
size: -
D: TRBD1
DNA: TGTGCCAGCAGTGACTCGACTGGACAGGGGCCCGACACCGGGGAGCTGTTTTTT
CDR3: CASSDSTGQGPDTGELFF

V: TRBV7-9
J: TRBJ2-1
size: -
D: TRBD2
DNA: TGTGCCAGCAGCTCGGGAGGGGGTGGTGAGCAGTTCTTC
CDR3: CASSSGGGGEQFF

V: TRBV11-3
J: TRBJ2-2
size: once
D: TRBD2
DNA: TGTGCCAGCAGCTCTCAGGGGACTAGAATTAAGGGGGAGCTGTTTTTT
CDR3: CASSSQGTRIKGELFF

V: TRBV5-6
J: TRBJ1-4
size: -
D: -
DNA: TGTGCCAGCAGCGTGACTAATAATGAAAAACTGTTTTTT
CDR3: CASSVTNNEKLFF

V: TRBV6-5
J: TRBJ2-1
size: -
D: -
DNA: TGTGCCAGCAGGAGAGGGACTGAGCCCTACAATGAGCAGTTCTTC
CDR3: CASRRGTEPYNEQFF

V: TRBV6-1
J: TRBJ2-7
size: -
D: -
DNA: TGTGCCAGCAGTGGGGGGACAGTCGGGGGATCCTACGAGCAGTACTTC
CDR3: CASSGGTVGGSYEQYF

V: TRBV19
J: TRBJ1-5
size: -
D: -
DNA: TGTGCCAGTAGTATACCTAATTTGGAGCCCCAGCATTTT
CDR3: CASSIPNLEPQHF

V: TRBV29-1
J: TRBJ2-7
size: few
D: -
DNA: TGCAGCGCAACGCAACAGGGAGTCTCCTACGAGCAGTACTTC
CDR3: CSATQQGVSYEQYF

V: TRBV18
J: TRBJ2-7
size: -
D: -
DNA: TGTGCCAGCTCACTCCTCAGGGCCTACGAGCAGTACTTC
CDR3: CASSLLRAYEQYF

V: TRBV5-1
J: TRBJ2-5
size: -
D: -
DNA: TGCGCCAGCAGCTTGGCGGTAGGGTCAGCCGGGGTAGAGACCCAGTACTTC
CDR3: CASSLAVGSAGVETQYF

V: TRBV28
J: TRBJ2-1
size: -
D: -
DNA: TGTGCCAGCAGGACCACTCGGCTAGCGAGATTGAGCTCCTACAATGAGCAGTTCTTC
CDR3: CASRTTRLARLSSYNEQFF

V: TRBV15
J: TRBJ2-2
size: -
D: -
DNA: TGTGCCACCAGCAGAGGGAGAGGGATCGGGGAGCTGTTTTTT
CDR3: CATSRGRGIGELFF

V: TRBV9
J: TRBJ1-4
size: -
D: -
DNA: TGTGCCAGCAGCGGAGGAGTGGCTAATGAAAAACTGTTTTTT
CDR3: CASSGGVANEKLFF

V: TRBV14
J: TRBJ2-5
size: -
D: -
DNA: TGTGCCAGCAGCCAAGACAGGGTGACCCAGTACTTC
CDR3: CASSQDRVTQYF

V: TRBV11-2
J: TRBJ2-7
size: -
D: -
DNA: TGTGCCAGCAGCCTCCCGGGGTCGGCGTCCTACGAGCAGTACTTC
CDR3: CASSLPGSASYEQYF

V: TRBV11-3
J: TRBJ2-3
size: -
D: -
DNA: TGTGCCAGCAGCTTAAGAGGGGGTGGAGATACGCAGTATTTT
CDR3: CASSLRGGGDTQYF

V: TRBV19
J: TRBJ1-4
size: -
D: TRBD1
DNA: TGTGCCAGTAGTAGCCGACAGGGGGCGCCTGAAAAACTGTTTTTT
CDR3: CASSSRQGAPEKLFF

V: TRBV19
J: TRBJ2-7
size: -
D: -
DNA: TGTGCCAGTAGTATAGGTCCAGGCGAAACCTACGAGCAGTACTTC
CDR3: CASSIGPGETYEQYF

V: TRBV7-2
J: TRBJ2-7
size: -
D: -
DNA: TGTGCCAGCAGCGAACCAGGGGCGACTCCCTACGAGCAGTACTTC
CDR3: CASSEPGATPYEQYF

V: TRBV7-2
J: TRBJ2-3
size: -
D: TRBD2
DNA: TGTGCCAGCAGCCTAAGCGGGGGTTCCCTCGATACGCAGTATTTT
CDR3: CASSLSGGSLDTQYF

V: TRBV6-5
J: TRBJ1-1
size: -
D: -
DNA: TGTGCCAGCAGTTACTCTTGGGCAGAGAACACTGAAGCTTTCTTT
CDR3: CASSYSWAENTEAFF

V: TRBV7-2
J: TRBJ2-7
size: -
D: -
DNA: TGTGCCAGCAGCTTAGTTGGGGGCGAAAGGTTTCACGAGCAGTACTTC
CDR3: CASSLVGGERFHEQYF

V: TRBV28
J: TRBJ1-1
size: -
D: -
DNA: TGTGCCAGCAGCCACAAATGGACGGAGGCAGTCTTT
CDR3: CASSHKWTEAVF

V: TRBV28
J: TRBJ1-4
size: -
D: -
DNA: TGTGCCAGCAGTTCAGGTTCCCTAATCTCTGAAAAACTGTTTTTT
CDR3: CASSSGSLISEKLFF

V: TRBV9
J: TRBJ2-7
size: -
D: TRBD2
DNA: TGTGCCAGCAGCGTAACCGGGACTAGCGGGATTTACGAGCAGTACTTC
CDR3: CASSVTGTSGIYEQYF

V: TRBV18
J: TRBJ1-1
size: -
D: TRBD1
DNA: TGTGCCAGCTCACCAGGGACAGGCATTGAAGCTTTCTTT
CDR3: CASSPGTGIEAFF

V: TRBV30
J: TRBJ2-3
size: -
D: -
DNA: TGTGCCTGGAGTGTAAGGGGAGGGGGGGCAGATACGCAGTATTTT
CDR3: CAWSVRGGGADTQYF

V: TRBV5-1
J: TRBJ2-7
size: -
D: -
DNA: TGCGCCAGCAGCCTACTCCGGGGTTCGGAGCAGTACTTC
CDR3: CASSLLRGSEQYF

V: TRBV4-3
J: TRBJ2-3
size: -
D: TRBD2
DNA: TGCGCCAGCAGTGTACTAGCGGGGACCGATACGCAGTATTTT
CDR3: CASSVLAGTDTQYF

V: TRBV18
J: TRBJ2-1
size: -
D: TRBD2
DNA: TGTGCCAGCTCACCCCCCGGACTAGCGGGGGTCCTCCCCTCGGGTGAGCAGTTCTTC
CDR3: CASSPPGLAGVLPSGEQFF

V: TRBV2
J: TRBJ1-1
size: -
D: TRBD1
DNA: TGTGCCAGCTCCCGGTGGGACAGGGGCACTGAAGCTTTCTTT
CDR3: CASSRWDRGTEAFF

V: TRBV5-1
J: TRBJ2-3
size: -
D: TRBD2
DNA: TGCGCCAGCAGCTTGGGACTAGCCGGTGGTGAAGATACGCAGTATTTT
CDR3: CASSLGLAGGEDTQYF

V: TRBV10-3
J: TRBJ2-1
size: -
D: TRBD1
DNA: TGTGCCATCAGTGAAAACTCCGGGACAGGGGGCAAAAATGAGCAGTTCTTC
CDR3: CAISENSGTGGKNEQFF

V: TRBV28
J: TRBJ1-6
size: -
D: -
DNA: TGTGCCAGCGGGCTACAGGGAAATAATTCACCCCTCCACTTT
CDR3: CASGLQGNNSPLHF

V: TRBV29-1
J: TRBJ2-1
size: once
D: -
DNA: TGCAGCGCCGGCGAGGGTCACAGTAACAATGAGCAGTTCTTC
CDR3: CSAGEGHSNNEQFF

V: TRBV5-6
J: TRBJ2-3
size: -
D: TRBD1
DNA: TGTGCCAGCAGCTTGGGGGACCTGGCAGGGGGTAGCACAGATACGCAGTATTTT
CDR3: CASSLGDLAGGSTDTQYF

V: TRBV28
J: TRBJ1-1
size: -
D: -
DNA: TGTGCCAGCAGTTTAATTCGCGGGGGCGTAAACACTGAAGCTTTCTTT
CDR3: CASSLIRGGVNTEAFF

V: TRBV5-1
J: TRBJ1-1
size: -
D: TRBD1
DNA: TGCGCCAGCAGCTACGGGACAGGTTCCGTTCCTGAAGCTTTCTTT
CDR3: CASSYGTGSVPEAFF

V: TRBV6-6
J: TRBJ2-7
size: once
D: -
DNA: TGTGCCAGCAGCGGAACGGACAGTCCTACATCAGGGCAGTACTTC
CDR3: CASSGTDSPTSGQYF

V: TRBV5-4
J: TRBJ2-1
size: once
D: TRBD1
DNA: TGTGCCAGCAGCTTGGCTTCAGGGGGTAATGAGCAGTTCTTC
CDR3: CASSLASGGNEQFF

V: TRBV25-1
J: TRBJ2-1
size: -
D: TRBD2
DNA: TGTGCCAGCAGTAAGAGCGGGACCCTCAGGGATGAGCAGTTCTTC
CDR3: CASSKSGTLRDEQFF

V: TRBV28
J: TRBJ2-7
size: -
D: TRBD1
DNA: TGTGCCAGCAGTTTCCACGCAGGGGGCAGAAGGTCCTACGAGCAGTACTTC
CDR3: CASSFHAGGRRSYEQYF